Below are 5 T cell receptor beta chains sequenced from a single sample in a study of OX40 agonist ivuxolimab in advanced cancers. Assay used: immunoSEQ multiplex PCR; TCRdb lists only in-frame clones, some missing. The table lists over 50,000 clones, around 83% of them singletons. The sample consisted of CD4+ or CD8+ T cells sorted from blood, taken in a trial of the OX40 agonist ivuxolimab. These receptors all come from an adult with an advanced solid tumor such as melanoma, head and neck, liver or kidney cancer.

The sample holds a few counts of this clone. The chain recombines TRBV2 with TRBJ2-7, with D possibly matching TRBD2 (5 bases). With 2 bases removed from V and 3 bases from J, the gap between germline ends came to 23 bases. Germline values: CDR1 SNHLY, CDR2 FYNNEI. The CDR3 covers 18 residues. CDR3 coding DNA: TGTGCCAGCAGTGAATCAGTAGCGCGGTCGGCAGCGGACTACGAGCAGTACTTC. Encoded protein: CASSESVARSAADYEQYF.

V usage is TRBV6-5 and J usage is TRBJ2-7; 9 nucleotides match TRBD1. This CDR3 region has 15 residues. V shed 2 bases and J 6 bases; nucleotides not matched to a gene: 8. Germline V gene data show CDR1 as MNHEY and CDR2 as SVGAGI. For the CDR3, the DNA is TGTGCCAGCAGTTACCAACAGGGGGCAGTCAGCGAGCAGTACTTC. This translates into CASSYQQGAVSEQYF.

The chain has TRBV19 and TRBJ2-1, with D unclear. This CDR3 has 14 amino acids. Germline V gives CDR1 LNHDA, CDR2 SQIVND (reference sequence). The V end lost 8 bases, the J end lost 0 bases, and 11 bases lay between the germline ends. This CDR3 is CASATLRSYNEQFF. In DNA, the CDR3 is TGTGCCAGTGCCACCCTTCGCTCCTACAATGAGCAGTTCTTC.

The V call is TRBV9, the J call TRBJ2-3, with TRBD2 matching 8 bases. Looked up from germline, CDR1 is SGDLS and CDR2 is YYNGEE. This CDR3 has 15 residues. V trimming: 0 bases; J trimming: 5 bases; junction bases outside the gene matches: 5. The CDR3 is CASSVGAGGLDTQYF. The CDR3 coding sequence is TGTGCCAGCAGCGTAGGGGCGGGGGGCCTAGATACGCAGTATTTT. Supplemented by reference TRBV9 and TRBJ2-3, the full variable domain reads DSGVTQTPKHLITATGQRVTLRCSPRSGDLSVYWYQQSLDQGLQFLIQYYNGEERAKGNILERFSAQQFPDLHSELNLSSLELGDSALYFCASSVGAGGLDTQYFGPGTRLTVL.

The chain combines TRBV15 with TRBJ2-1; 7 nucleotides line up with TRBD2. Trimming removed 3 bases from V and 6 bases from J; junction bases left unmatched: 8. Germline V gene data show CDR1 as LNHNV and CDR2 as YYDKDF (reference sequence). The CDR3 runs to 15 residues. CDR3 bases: TGTGCCACCAGCAGGGGTCGGGGGGTCGGCAATGAGCAGTTCTTC. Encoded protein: CATSRGRGVGNEQFF.